This is a list of T cell receptor beta chains from one sample in a study of Ad26.COV2.S vaccination and SARS-CoV-2 variants. TCRdb keeps only in-frame clones here, not all; method: immunoSEQ multiplex PCR. This table has about 680,000 clones, more than 80% appearing once. The source was peripheral blood, collected in a trial of Ad26.COV2.S vaccine versus placebo. These receptors came from a person aged 18-65 years who received the Ad26.COV2.S COVID-19 vaccine or a placebo. Each CDR3 is given with its conserved first and last residue. Each record gives: V gene, D gene, J gene, clone size, CDR3 protein, CDR3 DNA. A D gene is named only where the DNA matches it firmly. Rows give clone size only sometimes, using once, few, many, or a class for an expanded clone.

TRBV2	TRBD1	TRBJ1-4	NA	CASRPGTGGIEKLFF	TGTGCCAGCAGACCCGGGACAGGGGGAATCGAAAAACTGTTTTTT
TRBV9	NA	TRBJ2-3	NA	CASSVGGGGGWTDTQYF	TGTGCCAGCAGCGTAGGAGGGGGAGGGGGTTGGACAGATACGCAGTATTTT
TRBV6-5	TRBD2	TRBJ2-1	NA	CASSYSGLANEQFF	TGTGCCAGCAGTTACTCGGGACTAGCCAATGAGCAGTTCTTC
TRBV29-1	NA	TRBJ1-6	NA	CSVEVGTGVHF	TGCAGCGTTGAAGTGGGCACCGGGGTCCACTTT
TRBV12-3/TRBV12-4	NA	TRBJ2-1	NA	CATRSGSYNEQFF	TGTGCCACTCGATCAGGGAGCTACAATGAGCAGTTCTTC
TRBV5-1	NA	TRBJ2-3	NA	CASSLRQGGSDTQYF	TGCGCCAGCAGCTTGAGGCAGGGGGGGTCAGATACGCAGTATTTT
TRBV19	NA	TRBJ2-3	NA	CASRSHRGTSTDTQYF	TGTGCCAGTAGATCCCATCGCGGGACTAGCACAGATACGCAGTATTTT
TRBV2	NA	TRBJ2-1	NA	CASSEQGLLINEQFF	TGTGCCAGCAGTGAGCAGGGTCTTTTAATTAATGAGCAGTTCTTC
TRBV11-2	NA	TRBJ1-2	once	CASRPRNSGYTF	TGTGCCAGCAGACCCCGAAATTCGGGCTACACCTTC
TRBV6-5	TRBD1	TRBJ1-4	NA	CASSSTGTVPQKLFF	TGTGCCAGCAGTTCCACCGGGACAGTGCCCCAAAAACTGTTTTTT
TRBV6-5	TRBD1	TRBJ1-4	NA	CASTPSGGSEKLFF	TGTGCCAGCACCCCCTCAGGGGGCTCTGAAAAACTGTTTTTT
TRBV2	NA	TRBJ1-5	few	CASSEMGTHNQPQHF	TGTGCCAGCAGTGAAATGGGGACACACAATCAGCCCCAGCATTTT
TRBV19	NA	TRBJ2-6	NA	CASSTQNSGANVLTF	TGTGCCAGTAGTACACAGAACTCTGGGGCCAACGTCCTGACTTTC
TRBV20-1	NA	TRBJ2-3	NA	CSASPEDTQYF	TGCAGTGCTAGTCCGGAAGATACGCAGTATTTT
TRBV7-9	NA	TRBJ1-5	few	CASSLAEGSNQPQHF	TGTGCCAGCAGCTTAGCCGAGGGAAGCAATCAGCCCCAGCATTTT